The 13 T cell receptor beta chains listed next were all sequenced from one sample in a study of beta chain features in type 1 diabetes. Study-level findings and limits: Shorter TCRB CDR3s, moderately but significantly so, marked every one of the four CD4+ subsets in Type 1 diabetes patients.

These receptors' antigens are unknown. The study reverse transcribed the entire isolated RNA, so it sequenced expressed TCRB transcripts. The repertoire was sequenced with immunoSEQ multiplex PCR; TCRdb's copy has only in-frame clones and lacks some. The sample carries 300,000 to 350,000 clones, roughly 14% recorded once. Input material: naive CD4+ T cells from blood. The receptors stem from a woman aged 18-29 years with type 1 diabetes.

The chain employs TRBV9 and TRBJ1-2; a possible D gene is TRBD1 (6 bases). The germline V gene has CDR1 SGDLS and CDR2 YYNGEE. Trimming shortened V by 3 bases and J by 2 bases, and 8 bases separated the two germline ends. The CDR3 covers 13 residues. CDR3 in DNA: TGTGCCAGCAGCGAACAGGGCAACTATGGCTACACCTTC. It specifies CASSEQGNYGYTF.

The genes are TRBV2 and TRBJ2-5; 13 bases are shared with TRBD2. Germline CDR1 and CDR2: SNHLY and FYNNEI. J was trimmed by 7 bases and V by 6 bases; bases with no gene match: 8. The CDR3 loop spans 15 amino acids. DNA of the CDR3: TGTGCCAGCAGCGGACTAGCGGGAGCGTCTGGGACCCAGTACTTC. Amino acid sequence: CASSGLAGASGTQYF.

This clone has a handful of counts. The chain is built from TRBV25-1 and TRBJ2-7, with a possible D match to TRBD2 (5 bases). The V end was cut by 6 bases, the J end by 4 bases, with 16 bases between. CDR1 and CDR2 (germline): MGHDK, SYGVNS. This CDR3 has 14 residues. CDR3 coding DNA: TGTGCCAGCAGAGCCGGGATAGATTCATACGAGCAGTACTTC. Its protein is CASRAGIDSYEQYF.

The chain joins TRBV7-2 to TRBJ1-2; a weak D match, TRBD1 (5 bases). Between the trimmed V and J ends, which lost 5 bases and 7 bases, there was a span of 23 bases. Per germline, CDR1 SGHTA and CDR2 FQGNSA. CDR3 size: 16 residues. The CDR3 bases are TGTGCCAGCAGCCCCTCCTTAGGGAGGGGATTCACTGGCTACACCTTC. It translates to CASSPSLGRGFTGYTF.

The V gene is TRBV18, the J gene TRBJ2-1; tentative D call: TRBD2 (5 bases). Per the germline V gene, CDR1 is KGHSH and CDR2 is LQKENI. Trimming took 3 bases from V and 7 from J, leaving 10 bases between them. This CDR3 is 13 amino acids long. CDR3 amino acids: CASSPGSRNEQFF. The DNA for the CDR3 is TGTGCCAGCTCACCGGGGAGTAGGAATGAGCAGTTCTTC.

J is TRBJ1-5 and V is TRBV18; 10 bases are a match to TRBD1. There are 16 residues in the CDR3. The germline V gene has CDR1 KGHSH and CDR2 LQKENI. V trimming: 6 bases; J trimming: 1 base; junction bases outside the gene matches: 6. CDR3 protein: CASSRDRGQSNQPQHF. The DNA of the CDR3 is TGTGCCAGCTCCCGCGACAGGGGGCAGAGCAATCAGCCCCAGCATTTT.

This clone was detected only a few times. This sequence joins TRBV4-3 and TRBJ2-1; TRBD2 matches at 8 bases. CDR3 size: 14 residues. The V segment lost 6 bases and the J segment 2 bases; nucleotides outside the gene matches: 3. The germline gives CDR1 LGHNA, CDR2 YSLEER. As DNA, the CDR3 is TGCGCCAGCAGTCGGGAGGGTACCTACAATGAGCAGTTCTTC. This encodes CASSREGTYNEQFF.

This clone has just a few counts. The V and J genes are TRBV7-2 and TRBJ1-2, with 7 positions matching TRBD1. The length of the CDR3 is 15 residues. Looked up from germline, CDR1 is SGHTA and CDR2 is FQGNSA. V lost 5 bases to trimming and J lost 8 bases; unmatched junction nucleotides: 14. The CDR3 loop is CASSVNIPGQKGYTF. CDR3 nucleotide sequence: TGTGCCAGCAGCGTGAATATCCCGGGACAGAAGGGCTACACCTTC.

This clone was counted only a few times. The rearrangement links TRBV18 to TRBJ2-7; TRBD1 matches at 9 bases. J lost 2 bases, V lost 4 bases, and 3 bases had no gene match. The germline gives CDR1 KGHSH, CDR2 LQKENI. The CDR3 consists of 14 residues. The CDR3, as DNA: TGTGCCAGCTCACTAGGACAGGGGACCTACGAGCAGTACTTC. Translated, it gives CASSLGQGTYEQYF.

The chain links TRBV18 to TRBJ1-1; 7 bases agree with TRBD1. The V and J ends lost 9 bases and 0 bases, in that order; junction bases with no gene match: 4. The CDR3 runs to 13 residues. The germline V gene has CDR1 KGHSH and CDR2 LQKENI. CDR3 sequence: CASTDRVNTEAFF. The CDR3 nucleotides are TGTGCCAGTACCGACAGGGTGAACACTGAAGCTTTCTTT.

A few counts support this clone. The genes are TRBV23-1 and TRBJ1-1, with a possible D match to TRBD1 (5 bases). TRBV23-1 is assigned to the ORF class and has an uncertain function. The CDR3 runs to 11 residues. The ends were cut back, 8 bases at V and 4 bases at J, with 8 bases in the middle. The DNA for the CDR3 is TGCGCCAGCCTAGGGGTCACTGAAGCTTTCTTT. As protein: CASLGVTEAFF.

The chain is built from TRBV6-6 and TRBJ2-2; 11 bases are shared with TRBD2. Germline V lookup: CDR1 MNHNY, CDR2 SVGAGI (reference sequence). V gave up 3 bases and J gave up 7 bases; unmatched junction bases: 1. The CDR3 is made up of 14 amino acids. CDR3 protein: CASSYGTSGGELFF. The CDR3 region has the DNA TGTGCCAGCAGTTATGGGACTAGCGGCGGGGAGCTGTTTTTT.

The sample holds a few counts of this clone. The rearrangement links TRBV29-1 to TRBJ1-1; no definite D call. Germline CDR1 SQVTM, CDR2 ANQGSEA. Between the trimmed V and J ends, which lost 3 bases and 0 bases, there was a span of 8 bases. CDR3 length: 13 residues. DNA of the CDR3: TGCAGCGTTGATCAGGCAATGAACACTGAAGCTTTCTTT. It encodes CSVDQAMNTEAFF.